Below, 13 T cell receptor beta chains from the same sample are listed, as sequenced in a study of blood T cell repertoires in COVID-19. Profiled with immunoSEQ multiplex PCR; TCRdb holds only in-frame clones, not every one. The sample gives 200,000 to 250,000 clones, about 90% of which show up once; roughly 3.2% is in the top ten. The sequencing sample was made of PBMCs or T cells enriched from blood (not recorded which). Receptors were obtained from a woman aged 50 to 60 in a cohort exposed to, infected with or recovered from COVID-19 (not recorded which).

This sequence joins TRBV6-5 and TRBJ2-3, with 7 bases aligning to TRBD1. Looked up from germline, CDR1 is MNHEY and CDR2 is SVGAGI. After removal of 6 bases from V and 4 bases from J, the junction contained 4 bases not matched to a gene. CDR3 length: 13 residues. CDR3 DNA sequence: TGTGCCAGCAGACCAGGGGGTGCAGATACGCAGTATTTT. Amino acid sequence: CASRPGGADTQYF.

This chain uses TRBV7-3 with TRBJ1-1; D is unclear. Looked up from germline, CDR1 is SGHTA and CDR2 is FQGTGA. V gave up 5 bases and J gave up 0 bases, with 7 bases separating them. The length of the CDR3 is 13 residues. CDR3 in DNA: TGTGCCAGCAGCCAGACTGTGAACACTGAAGCTTTCTTT. Translating it yields CASSQTVNTEAFF. The whole variable domain, remainder taken from reference TRBV7-3 and TRBJ1-1, is GAGVSQTPSNKVTEKGKYVELRCDPISGHTALYWYRQSLGQGPEFLIYFQGTGAADDSGLPNDRFFAVRPEGSVSTLKIQRTERGDSAVYLCASSQTVNTEAFFGQGTRLTVV.

The count of this clone is one. This sample also contains other DNA sequences that code for the same CDR3. The chain couples TRBV19 to TRBJ1-5; no reliable D call. The CDR3 is made up of 12 amino acids. CDR1 is LNHDA, CDR2 SQIVND, per germline (reference sequence). Trimming took 5 bases from V and 5 from J, leaving 7 bases between them. CDR3 amino acids: CASSREDQPQHF. CDR3 bases: TGTGCCAGTAGTCGAGAGGATCAGCCCCAGCATTTT.

J is TRBJ1-5 and V is TRBV30; TRBD1 might be the D (5 bases). The CDR3 contains 12 residues. CDR1 GTSNPN and CDR2 SVGIG come from the germline V gene (reference sequence). V was clipped by 0 bases and J by 9 bases, with 9 bases between them. CDR3 amino acids: CAWSVSGGPQHF. CDR3 DNA: TGTGCCTGGAGTGTTTCGGGGGGGCCCCAGCATTTT.

This clone was counted only a few times. This chain joins TRBV19 and TRBJ1-6; 7 nucleotides agree with TRBD1. The CDR3 is made up of 13 amino acids. Trimming took 9 bases from V and 4 from J; bases not matched to a gene: 3. Germline CDR1 is LNHDA and CDR2 is SQIVND (reference sequence). CDR3 DNA sequence: TGTGCCAGCCAGACAGGGTATAATTCACCCCTCCACTTT. Translating gives CASQTGYNSPLHF.

V usage is TRBV19 and J usage is TRBJ1-5; 10 bases map to TRBD1. CDR3 length: 13 residues. CDR1 and CDR2 from the germline V gene are LNHDA and SQIVND (reference sequence). J lost 6 bases, V lost 7 bases, and 3 bases had no gene match. The CDR3 DNA sequence: TGTGCCAGTACCGGGACAGGGGTTCAGCCCCAGCATTTT. It is translated as CASTGTGVQPQHF.

On this clone itself: Other DNA sequences in the sample encode the same CDR3. The chain carries TRBV11-3 and TRBJ2-2; 8 bases are shared with TRBD1. The CDR3 loop spans 14 amino acids. Germline lookup yields CDR1 SGHNT and CDR2 YENEEA. With 5 bases clipped from V and 5 bases from J, the junction kept 4 bases outside the gene matches. CDR3 sequence reads: CASSPQGATGELFF. In nucleotides, the CDR3 is TGTGCCAGCAGCCCCCAGGGGGCGACCGGGGAGCTGTTTTTT.

The chain links TRBV5-1 to TRBJ2-3; TRBD1 might be the D (6 bases). The CDR3 length is 16 residues. V dropped 0 bases and J dropped 0 bases, with 11 bases sitting between them. The V gene's germline CDR1 is SGHRS and CDR2 YFSETQ. CDR3: CASSLAKGVSTDTQYF. The CDR3, as DNA: TGCGCCAGCAGCTTGGCCAAGGGGGTTAGCACAGATACGCAGTATTTT.

This clone has just one count. The gene calls are TRBV2 and TRBJ2-5, with a tentative D call TRBD2 (6 bases). This CDR3 spans 14 amino acids. V dropped 7 bases and J dropped 5 bases, with 17 bases sitting between them. CDR1 SNHLY and CDR2 FYNNEI come from the germline V gene. CDR3 nucleotide sequence: TGTGCCAGCAAGGCGAGGACTACGAGGGAGACCCAGTACTTC. Amino acids: CASKARTTRETQYF.

A remark on this clone: Other nucleotide sequences in the sample specify the same CDR3. V usage is TRBV23-1 and J usage is TRBJ1-3; D is ambiguous. TRBV23-1 is an ORF, and what it does is uncertain. CDR3 length: 14 residues. V lost 10 bases and J 0 bases, leaving 13 bases between the germline ends. As DNA, the CDR3 is TGCGCCAAGATAACGGTTAACTCTGGAAACACCATATATTTT. It yields the protein CAKITVNSGNTIYF.

This chain joins TRBV28 and TRBJ2-3; 9 nucleotides line up with TRBD1. V shed 2 bases and J 2 bases; nucleotides not matched to a gene: 8. Germline lookup yields CDR1 MDHEN and CDR2 SYDVKM. CDR3 length equals 17 residues. The CDR3 DNA is TGTGCCAGCAGTTTAGGAAACAGGGGGCCCTCCACAGATACGCAGTATTTT. It encodes CASSLGNRGPSTDTQYF.

This clone has only a few counts. The chain is built from TRBV9 and TRBJ2-1; D gene unclear. Trimming removed 4 bases from V and 8 bases from J, with 13 bases in between. CDR3 length: 13 residues. Germline assignment: CDR1 SGDLS and CDR2 YYNGEE. The CDR3: CASSLSSSDEQFF. CDR3 DNA sequence: TGTGCCAGCAGCCTCAGTAGCAGCGATGAGCAGTTCTTC.

This clone occurred a few times. The chain carries TRBV18 and TRBJ2-2; 8 nucleotides match TRBD2. CDR1 and CDR2 (germline): KGHSH, LQKENI. This CDR3 is 15 amino acids long. Germline trimming cut 5 bases from V and 6 bases from J; bases unmatched to any gene: 8. CDR3 in DNA: TGTGCCAGCTCAAGTACAGCGGGGGTAGCCGGGGAGCTGTTTTTT. Translation: CASSSTAGVAGELFF. Full variable domain (rest looked up from reference TRBV18 and TRBJ2-2): NAGVMQNPRHLVRRRGQEARLRCSPMKGHSHVYWYRQLPEEGLKFMVYLQKENIIDESGMPKERFSAEFPKEGPSILRIQQVVRGDSAAYFCASSSTAGVAGELFFGEGSRLTVL.